This TCR beta chain was documented in a study of OX40 agonist ivuxolimab in advanced cancers. Study-wide background: Dosing consisted of intravenous ivuxolimab at 0.01 to 10 mg/kg every 2 weeks.

The V and J ends lost 6 bases and 4 bases respectively, with 16 bases between them. Looked up from germline, CDR1 is LNHDA and CDR2 is SQIVND (reference sequence). The CDR3 spans 15 residues. Method: immunoSEQ multiplex PCR; TCRdb's copy keeps in-frame clones and lacks some. Of about 80,000 clones in the sample, over 85% were seen once. The origin of this receptor is an adult with an advanced solid tumor such as melanoma, head and neck, liver or kidney cancer. V is TRBV19 and J is TRBJ2-1; D may be TRBD2 (6 bases). Material: CD4+ or CD8+ T cells sorted from blood, obtained in a trial of the OX40 agonist ivuxolimab. The CDR3 region is CASRPAIAAYNEQFF. In DNA form, the CDR3 reads TGTGCCAGTAGACCCGCGATAGCGGCATACAATGAGCAGTTCTTC.